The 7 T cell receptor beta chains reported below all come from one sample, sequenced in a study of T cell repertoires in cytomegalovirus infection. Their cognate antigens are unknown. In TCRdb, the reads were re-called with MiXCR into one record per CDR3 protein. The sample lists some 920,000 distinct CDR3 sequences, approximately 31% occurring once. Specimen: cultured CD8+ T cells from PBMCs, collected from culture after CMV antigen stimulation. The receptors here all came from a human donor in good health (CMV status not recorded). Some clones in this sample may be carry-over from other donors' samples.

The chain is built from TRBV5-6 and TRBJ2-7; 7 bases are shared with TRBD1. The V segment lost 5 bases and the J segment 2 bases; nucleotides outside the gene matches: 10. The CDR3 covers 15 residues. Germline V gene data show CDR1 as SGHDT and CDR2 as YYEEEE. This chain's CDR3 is CASSVSGRGPYEQYV. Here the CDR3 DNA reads TGTGCCAGCAGTGTGAGTGGTAGGGGGCCCTACGAGCAGTACGTC.

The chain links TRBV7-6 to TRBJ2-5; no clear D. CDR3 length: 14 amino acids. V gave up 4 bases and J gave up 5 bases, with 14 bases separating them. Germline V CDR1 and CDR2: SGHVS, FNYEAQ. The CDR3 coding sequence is TGTGCCAGCAGCTCCGAGTACAGCCTGGAGACCCAGTACTTC. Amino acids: CASSSEYSLETQYF.

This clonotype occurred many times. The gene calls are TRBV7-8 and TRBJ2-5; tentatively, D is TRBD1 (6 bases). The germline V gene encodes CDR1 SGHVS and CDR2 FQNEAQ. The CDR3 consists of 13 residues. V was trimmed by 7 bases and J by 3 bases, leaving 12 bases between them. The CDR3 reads CASTNREKETQYF. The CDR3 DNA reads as TGTGCCAGCACAAACAGGGAAAAAGAGACCCAGTACTTC.

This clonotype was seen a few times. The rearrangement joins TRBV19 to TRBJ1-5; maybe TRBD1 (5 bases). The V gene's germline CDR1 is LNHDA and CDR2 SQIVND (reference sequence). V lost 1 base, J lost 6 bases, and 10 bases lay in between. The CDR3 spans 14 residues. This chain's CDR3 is CASSIGGFGQPQHF. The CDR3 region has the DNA TGTGCCAGTAGTATAGGGGGGTTCGGTCAGCCCCAGCATTTT. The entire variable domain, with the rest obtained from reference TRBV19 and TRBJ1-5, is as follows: DGGITQSPKYLFRKEGQNVTLSCEQNLNHDAMYWYRQDPGQGLRLIYYSQIVNDFQKGDIAEGYSVSREKKESFPLTVTSAQKNPTAFYLCASSIGGFGQPQHFGDGTRLSIL.

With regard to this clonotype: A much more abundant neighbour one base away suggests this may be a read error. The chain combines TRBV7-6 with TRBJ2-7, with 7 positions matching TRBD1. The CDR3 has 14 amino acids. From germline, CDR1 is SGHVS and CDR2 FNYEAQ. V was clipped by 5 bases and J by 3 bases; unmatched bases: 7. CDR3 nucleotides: TGTGCCAGCAGCATGGGACAGAAATTCTACGAGCAGTACTTC. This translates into CASSMGQKFYEQYF.

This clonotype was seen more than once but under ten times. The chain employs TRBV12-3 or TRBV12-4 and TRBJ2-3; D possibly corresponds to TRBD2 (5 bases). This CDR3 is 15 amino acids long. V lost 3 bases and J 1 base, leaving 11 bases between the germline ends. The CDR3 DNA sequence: TGTGCCAGCAGTTTTCCAGTCGGGGGCACAGATACGCAGTATTTT. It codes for CASSFPVGGTDTQYF.

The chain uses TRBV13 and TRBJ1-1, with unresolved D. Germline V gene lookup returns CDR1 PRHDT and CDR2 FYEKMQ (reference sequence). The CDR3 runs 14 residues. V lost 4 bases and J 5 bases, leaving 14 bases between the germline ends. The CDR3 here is CASSYSRRRTEAFF. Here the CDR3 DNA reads TGTGCCAGCAGCTACTCACGAAGGAGAACTGAAGCTTTCTTT.